This T cell receptor beta chain was captured in a study of blood T cell repertoires in COVID-19. Study-level background: T cells, B-cell-depleted T cells, or PBMCs supplied cDNA or gDNA.

Germline lookup yields CDR1 LGHDT and CDR2 YNNKEL (reference sequence). The length of the CDR3 is 14 residues. V was cut by 7 bases and J by 5 bases, with 15 bases left in between. In the source study's methods: Cell counts per sample came from amplifying reference gene primers. Sequenced by immunoSEQ multiplex PCR; TCRdb stores in-frame clones only, minus some. D and trimming were read from the DNA, whereas the V and J calls and clone size are those reported in that table. The repertoire includes nearly 400,000 clones, nearly 90% of them detected once, and 1.7% sits in the top ten. In assigning cohorts, the study relied on participant-reported clinical history.

The chain joins TRBV3-1 (or the pseudogene TRBV3-2) to TRBJ1-5, with a tentative D call TRBD1 (6 bases). This clonotype was obtained from a woman aged 25 to 39 who had recovered from COVID-19. The sample comprised PBMCs or T cells enriched from blood (not recorded which). The CDR3 loop is CASTLGGGDQPQHF. The CDR3 region has the DNA TGTGCCAGCACCTTGGGAGGGGGGGATCAGCCCCAGCATTTT.